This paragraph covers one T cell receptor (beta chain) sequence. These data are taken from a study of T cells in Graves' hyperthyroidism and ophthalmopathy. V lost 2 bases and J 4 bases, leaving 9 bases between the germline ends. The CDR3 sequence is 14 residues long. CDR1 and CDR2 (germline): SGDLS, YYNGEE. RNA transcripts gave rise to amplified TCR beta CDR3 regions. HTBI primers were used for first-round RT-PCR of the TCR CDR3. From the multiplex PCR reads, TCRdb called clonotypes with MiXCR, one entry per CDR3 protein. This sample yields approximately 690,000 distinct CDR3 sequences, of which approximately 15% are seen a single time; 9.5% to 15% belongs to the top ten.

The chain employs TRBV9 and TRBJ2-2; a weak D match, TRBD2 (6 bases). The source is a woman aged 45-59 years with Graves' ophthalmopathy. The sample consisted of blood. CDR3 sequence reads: CASSVEGRTGELFF. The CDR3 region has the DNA TGTGCCAGCAGCGTGGAGGGGCGCACCGGGGAGCTGTTTTTT.